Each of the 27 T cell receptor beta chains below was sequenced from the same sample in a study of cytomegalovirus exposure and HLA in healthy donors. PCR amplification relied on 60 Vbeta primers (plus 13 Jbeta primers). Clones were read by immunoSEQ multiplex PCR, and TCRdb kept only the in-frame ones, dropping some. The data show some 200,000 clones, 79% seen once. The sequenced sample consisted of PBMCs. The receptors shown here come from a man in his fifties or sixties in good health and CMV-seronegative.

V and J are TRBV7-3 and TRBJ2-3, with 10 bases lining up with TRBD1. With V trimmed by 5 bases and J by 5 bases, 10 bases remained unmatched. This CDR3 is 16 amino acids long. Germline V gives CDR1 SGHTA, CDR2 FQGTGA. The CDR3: CASSSRDRGTGDTQYF. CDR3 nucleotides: TGTGCCAGCAGCAGCCGGGACAGGGGTACTGGAGATACGCAGTATTTT.

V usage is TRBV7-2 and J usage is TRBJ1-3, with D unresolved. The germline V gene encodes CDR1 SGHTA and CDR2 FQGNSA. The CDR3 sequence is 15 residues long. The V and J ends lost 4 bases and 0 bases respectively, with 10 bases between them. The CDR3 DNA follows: TGTGCCAGCAGCTCAGTCAACCTCTCTGGAAACACCATATATTTT. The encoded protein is CASSSVNLSGNTIYF.

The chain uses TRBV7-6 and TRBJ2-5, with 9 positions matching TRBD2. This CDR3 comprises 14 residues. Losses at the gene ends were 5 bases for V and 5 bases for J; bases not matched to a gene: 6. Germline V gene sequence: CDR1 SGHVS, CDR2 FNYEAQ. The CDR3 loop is CASSTGTSKETQYF. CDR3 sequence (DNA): TGTGCCAGCAGCACCGGGACTAGCAAGGAGACCCAGTACTTC.

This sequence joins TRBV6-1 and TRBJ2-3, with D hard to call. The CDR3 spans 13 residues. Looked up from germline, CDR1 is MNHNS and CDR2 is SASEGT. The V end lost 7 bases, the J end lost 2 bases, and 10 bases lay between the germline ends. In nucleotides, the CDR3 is TGTGCCAGCACTGCTATTAACACAGATACGCAGTATTTT. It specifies CASTAINTDTQYF.

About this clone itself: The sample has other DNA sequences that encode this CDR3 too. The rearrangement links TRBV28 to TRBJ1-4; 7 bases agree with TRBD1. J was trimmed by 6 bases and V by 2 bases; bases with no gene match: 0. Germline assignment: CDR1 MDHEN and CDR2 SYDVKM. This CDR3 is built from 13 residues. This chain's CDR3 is CASSLQGDEKLFF. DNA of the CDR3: TGTGCCAGCAGTTTACAGGGGGATGAAAAACTGTTTTTT.

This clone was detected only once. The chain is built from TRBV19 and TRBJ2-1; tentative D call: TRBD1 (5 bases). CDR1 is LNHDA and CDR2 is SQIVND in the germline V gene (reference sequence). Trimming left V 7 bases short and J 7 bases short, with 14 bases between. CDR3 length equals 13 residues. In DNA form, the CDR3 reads TGTGCCAGTAAGAATGGGGCGGCGAATGAGCAGTTCTTC. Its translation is CASKNGAANEQFF.

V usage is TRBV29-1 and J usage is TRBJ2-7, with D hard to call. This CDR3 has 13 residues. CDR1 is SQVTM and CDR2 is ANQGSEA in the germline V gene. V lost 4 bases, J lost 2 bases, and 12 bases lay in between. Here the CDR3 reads CSVAPAGAYEQYF. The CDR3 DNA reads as TGCAGCGTTGCCCCCGCCGGAGCCTACGAGCAGTACTTC.

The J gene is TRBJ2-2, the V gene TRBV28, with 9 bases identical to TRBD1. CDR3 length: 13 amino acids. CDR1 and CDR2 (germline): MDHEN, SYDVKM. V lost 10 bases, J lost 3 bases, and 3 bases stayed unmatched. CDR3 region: CANRDRDTGELFF. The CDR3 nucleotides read TGTGCCAACCGGGACAGGGACACCGGGGAGCTGTTTTTT.

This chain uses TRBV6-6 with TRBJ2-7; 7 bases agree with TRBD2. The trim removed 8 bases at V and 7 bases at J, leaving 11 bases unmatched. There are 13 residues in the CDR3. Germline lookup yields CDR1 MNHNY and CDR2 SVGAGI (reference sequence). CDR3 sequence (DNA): TGTGCCAGCTGTGGCGGGAGCGTCCGGGAGCAGTACTTC. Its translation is CASCGGSVREQYF.

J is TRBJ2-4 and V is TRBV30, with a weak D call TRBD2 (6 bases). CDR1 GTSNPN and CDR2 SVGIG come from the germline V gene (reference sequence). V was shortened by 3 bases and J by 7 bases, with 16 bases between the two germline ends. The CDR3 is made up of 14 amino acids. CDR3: CAWRPGGRGNIQYF. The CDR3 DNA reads TGTGCCTGGAGGCCAGGCGGCCGGGGGAACATTCAGTACTTC. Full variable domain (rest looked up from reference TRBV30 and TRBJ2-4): SQTIHQWPATLVQPVGSPLSLECTVEGTSNPNLYWYRQAAGRGLQLLFYSVGIGQISSEVPQNLSASRPQDRQFILSSKKLLLSDSGFYLCAWRPGGRGNIQYFGAGTRLSVL.

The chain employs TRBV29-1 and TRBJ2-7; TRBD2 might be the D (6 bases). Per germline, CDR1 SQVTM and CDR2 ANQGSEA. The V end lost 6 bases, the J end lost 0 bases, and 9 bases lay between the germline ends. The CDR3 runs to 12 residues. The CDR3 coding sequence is TGCAGCGTGGCTAGCGCCTCCTACGAGCAGTACTTC. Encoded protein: CSVASASYEQYF.

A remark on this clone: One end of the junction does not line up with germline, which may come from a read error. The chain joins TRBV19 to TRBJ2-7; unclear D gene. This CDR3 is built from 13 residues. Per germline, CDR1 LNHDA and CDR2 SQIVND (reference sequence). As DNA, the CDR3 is TGTGCCAGTAGTTTAATAACATCCTCCGAGCAGTACTTC. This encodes CASSLITSSEQYF. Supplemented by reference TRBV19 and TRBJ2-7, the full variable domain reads DGGITQSPKYLFRKEGQNVTLSCEQNLNHDAMYWYRQDPGQGLRLIYYSQIVNDFQKGDIAEGYSVSREKKESFPLTVTSAQKNPTAFYLCASSLITSSEQYFGPGTRLTVT.

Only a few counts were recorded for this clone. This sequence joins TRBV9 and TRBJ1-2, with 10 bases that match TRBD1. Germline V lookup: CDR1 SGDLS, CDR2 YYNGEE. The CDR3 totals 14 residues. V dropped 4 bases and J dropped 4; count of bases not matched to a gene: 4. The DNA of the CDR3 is TGTGCCAGCAGCCCGACAGGGGGCGTCTATGGCTACACCTTC. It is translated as CASSPTGGVYGYTF.

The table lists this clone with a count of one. This CDR3 is CASSLGSRNSPLHF. CDR3 DNA: TGTGCCAGCAGTTTAGGTTCTCGGAATTCACCCCTCCACTTT. This chain connects TRBV28 to TRBJ1-6; D is uncertain. This CDR3 comprises 14 residues. Germline CDR1 MDHEN, CDR2 SYDVKM. The ends were cut back, 2 bases at V and 7 bases at J, with 9 bases in the middle. Full variable domain (remainder filled in from reference TRBV28 and TRBJ1-6): DVKVTQSSRYLVKRTGEKVFLECVQDMDHENMFWYRQDPGLGLRLIYFSYDVKMKEKGDIPEGYSVSREKKERFSLILESASTNQTSMYLCASSLGSRNSPLHFGNGTRLTVT.

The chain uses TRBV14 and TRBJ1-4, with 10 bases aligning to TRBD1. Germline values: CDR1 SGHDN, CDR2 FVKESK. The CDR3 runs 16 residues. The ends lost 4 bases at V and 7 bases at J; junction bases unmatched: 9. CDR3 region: CASSPIGDRGLEKLFF. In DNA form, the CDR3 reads TGTGCCAGCAGCCCGATAGGTGACAGGGGGCTTGAAAAACTGTTTTTT.

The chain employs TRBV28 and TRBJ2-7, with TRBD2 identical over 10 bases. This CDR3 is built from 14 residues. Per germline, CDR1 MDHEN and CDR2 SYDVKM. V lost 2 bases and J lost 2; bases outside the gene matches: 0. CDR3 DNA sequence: TGTGCCAGCAGTTTAACTAGCGGGACCTACGAGCAGTACTTC. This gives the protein CASSLTSGTYEQYF.

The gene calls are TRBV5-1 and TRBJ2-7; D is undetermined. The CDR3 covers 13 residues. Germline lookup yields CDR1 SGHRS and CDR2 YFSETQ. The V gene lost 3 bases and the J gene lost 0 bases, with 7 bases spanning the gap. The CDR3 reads CASSSPFSYEQYF. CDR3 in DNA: TGCGCCAGCAGCTCCCCCTTCTCCTACGAGCAGTACTTC. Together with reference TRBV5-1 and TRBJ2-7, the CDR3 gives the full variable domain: KAGVTQTPRYLIKTRGQQVTLSCSPISGHRSVSWYQQTPGQGLQFLFEYFSETQRNKGNFPGRFSGRQFSNSRSEMNVSTLELGDSALYLCASSSPFSYEQYFGPGTRLTVT.

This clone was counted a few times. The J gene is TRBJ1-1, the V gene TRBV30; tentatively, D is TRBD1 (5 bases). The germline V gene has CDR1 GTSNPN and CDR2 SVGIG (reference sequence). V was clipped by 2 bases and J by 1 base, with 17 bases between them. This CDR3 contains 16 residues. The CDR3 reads CAWSPPSGLRNTEAFF. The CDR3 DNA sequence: TGTGCCTGGAGTCCCCCTTCAGGGCTACGGAACACTGAAGCTTTCTTT.

The CDR3: CASSLNLGSYNEQFF. As DNA, the CDR3 is TGTGCCAGCAGTTTAAATCTAGGAAGCTACAATGAGCAGTTCTTC. This chain joins TRBV27 and TRBJ2-1, with D hard to call. Germline-derived CDR1 and CDR2 are MNHEY and SMNVEV (reference sequence). This CDR3 has 15 residues. V gave up 2 bases and J gave up 3 bases, with 11 bases separating them.

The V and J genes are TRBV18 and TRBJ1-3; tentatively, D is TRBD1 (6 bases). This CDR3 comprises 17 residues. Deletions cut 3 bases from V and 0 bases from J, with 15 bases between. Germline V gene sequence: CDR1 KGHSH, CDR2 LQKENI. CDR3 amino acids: CASSPTFGQSSGNTIYF. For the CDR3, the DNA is TGTGCCAGCTCACCTACATTCGGACAGTCCTCTGGAAACACCATATATTTT.

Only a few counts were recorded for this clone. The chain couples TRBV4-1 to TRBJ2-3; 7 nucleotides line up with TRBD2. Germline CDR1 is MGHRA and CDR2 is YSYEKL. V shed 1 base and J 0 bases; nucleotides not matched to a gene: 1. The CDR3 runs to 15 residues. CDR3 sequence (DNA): TGCGCCAGCAGCCAAGGGGGAGGGAGCACAGATACGCAGTATTTT. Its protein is CASSQGGGSTDTQYF.

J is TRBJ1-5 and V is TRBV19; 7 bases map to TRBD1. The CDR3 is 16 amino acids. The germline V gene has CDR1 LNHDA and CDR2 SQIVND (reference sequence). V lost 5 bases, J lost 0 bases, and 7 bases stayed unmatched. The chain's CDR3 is CASSSGQTFSNQPQHF. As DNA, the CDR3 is TGTGCCAGTAGTTCGGGACAGACCTTTAGCAATCAGCCCCAGCATTTT.

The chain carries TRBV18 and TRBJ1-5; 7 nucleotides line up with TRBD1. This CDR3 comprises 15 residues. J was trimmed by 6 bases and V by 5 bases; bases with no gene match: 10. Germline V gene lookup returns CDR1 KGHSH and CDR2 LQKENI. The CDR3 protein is CASSDGTVTGQPQHF. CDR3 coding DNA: TGTGCCAGCTCAGACGGGACAGTTACGGGTCAGCCCCAGCATTTT.

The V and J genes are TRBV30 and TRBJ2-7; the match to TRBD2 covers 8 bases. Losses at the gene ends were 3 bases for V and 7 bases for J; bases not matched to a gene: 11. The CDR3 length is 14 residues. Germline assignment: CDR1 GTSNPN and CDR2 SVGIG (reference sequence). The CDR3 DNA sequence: TGTGCCTGGAGACCACCGGGAGGGTCCACTGAGCAGTACTTC. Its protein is CAWRPPGGSTEQYF.

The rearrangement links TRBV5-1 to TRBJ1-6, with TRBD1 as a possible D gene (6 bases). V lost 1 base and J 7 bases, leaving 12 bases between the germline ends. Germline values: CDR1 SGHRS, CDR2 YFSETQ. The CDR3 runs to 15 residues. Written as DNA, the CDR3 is TGCGCCAGCAGCTTGAATGGGACACCGAATTCACCCCTCCACTTT. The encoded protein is CASSLNGTPNSPLHF.

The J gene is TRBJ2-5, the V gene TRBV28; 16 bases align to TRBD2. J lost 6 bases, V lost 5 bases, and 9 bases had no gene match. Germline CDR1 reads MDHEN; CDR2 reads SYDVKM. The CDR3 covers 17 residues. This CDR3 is CASSRGLAGGSLQTQYF. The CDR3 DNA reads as TGTGCCAGCAGTCGGGGACTAGCGGGAGGGAGTTTGCAGACCCAGTACTTC.

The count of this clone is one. The CDR3 loop reads CASSDPGGYEQYF. DNA of the CDR3: TGTGCCAGCAGTGACCCCGGGGGCTACGAGCAGTACTTC. J is TRBJ2-7 and V is TRBV2, with a tentative D call TRBD2 (6 bases). Trimming cost V 3 bases and J 3 bases, with 9 bases left between them. Looked up from germline, CDR1 is SNHLY and CDR2 is FYNNEI. The CDR3 has 13 residues. Looking up the rest from reference TRBV2 and TRBJ2-7 gives the full variable domain: EPEVTQTPSHQVTQMGQEVILRCVPISNHLYFYWYRQILGQKVEFLVSFYNNEISEKSEIFDDQFSVERPDGSNFTLKIRSTKLEDSAMYFCASSDPGGYEQYFGPGTRLTVT.